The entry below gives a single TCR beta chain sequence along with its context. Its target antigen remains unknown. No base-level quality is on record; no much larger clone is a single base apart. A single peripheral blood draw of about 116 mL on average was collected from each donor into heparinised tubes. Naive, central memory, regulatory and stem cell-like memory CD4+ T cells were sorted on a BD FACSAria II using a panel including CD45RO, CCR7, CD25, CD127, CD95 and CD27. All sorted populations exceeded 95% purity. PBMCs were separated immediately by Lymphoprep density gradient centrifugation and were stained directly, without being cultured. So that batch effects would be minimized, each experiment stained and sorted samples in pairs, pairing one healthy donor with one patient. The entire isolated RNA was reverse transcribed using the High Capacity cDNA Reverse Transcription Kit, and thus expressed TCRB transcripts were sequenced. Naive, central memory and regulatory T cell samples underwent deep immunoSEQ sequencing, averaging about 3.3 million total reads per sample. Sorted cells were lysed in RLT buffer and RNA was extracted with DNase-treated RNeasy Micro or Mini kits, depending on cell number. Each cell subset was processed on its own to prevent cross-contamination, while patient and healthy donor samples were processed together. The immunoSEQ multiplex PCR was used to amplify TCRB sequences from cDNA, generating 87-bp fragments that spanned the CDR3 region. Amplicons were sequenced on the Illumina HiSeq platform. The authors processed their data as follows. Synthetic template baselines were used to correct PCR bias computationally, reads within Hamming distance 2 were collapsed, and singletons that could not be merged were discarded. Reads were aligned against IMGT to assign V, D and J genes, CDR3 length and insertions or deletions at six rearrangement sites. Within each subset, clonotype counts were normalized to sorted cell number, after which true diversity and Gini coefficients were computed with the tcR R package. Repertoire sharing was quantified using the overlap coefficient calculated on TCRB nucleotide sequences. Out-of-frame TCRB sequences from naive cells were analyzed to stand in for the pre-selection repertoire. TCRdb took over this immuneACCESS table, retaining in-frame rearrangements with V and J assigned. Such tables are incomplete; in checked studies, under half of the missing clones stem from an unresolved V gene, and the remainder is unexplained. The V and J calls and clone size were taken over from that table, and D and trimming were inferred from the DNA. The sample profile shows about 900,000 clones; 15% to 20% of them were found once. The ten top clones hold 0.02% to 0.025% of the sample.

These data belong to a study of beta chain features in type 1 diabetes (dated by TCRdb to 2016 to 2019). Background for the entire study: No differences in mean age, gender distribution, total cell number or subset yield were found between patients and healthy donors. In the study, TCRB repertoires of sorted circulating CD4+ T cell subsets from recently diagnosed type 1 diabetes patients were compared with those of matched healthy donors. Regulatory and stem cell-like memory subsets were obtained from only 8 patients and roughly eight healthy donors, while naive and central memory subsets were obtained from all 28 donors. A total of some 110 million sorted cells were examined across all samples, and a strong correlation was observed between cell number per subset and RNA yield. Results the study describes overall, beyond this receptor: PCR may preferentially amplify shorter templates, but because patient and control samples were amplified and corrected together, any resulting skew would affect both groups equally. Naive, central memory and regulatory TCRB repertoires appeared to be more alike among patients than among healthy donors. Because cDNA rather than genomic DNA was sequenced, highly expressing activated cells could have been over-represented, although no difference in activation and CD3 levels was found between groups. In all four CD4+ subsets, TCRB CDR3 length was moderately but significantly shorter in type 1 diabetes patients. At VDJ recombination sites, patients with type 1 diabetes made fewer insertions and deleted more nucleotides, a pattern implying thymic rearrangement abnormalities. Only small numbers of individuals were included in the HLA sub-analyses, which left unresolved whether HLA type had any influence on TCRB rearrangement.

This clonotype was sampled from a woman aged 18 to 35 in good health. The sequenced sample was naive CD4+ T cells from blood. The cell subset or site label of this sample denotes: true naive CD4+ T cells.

The CDR3 region: CASSFSPRGRSTDTQYF. The DNA sequence is TGTGCCAGCAGTTTCTCCCCTCGCGGGAGAAGCACAGATACGCAGTATTTT. Recombination connected TRBV27 to TRBJ2-3, with 7 junctional bases fitting TRBD2. From the germline V gene (reference sequence), CDR1 is MNHEY and CDR2 is SMNVEV. The cysteine opens and the phenylalanine closes a CDR3 of 17 amino acids. CDR3 DNA only is kept here, 51 bases in frame from base 1. V is trimmed back by 3 bases and J by 0 bases, and the junction contains 9 bases that no gene match accounts for.